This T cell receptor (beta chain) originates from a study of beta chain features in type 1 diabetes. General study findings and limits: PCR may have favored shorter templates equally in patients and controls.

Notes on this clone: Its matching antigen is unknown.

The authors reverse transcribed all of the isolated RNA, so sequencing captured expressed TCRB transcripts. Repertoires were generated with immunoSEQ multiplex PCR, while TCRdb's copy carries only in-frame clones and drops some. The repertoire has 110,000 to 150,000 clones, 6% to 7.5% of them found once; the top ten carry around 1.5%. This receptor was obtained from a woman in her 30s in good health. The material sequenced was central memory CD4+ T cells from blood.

The CDR3 region has the DNA TGTGCCAGCAGGACTAGCGGGAGGGCCCGGTCGACCTACAATGAGCAGTTCTTC. The encoded protein is CASRTSGRARSTYNEQFF. The chain employs TRBV2 and TRBJ2-1; 14 bases align to TRBD2. The germline CDR1 and CDR2 sequences are SNHLY and FYNNEI. The trim removed 6 bases at V and 2 bases at J, leaving 9 bases unmatched. The CDR3 is 18 amino acids.